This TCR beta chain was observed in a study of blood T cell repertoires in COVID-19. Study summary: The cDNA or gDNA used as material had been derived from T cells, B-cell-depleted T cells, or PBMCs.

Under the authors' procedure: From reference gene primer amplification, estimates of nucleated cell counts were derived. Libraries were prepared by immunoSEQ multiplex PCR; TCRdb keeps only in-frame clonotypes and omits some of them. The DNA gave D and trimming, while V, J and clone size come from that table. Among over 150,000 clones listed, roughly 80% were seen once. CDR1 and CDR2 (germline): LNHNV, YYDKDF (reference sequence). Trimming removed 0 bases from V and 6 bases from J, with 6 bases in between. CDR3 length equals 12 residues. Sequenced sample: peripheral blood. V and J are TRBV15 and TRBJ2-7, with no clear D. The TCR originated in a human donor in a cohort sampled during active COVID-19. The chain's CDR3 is CATSRDPSEQYF. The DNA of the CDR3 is TGTGCCACCAGCAGAGATCCTTCCGAGCAGTACTTC.